The 26 T cell receptor beta chains below all came from one sample that was sequenced in a study of shared clonotypes between healthy human individuals. Sequencing was performed with immunoSEQ multiplex PCR; in TCRdb, only in-frame clones are kept and a portion is missing. Of some 2,500,000 clones listed, 85% to 95% are singletons. Sequenced sample: naive CD4+ T cells from PBMCs. Subset described: CD45RA+ positively selected. These receptors were obtained from a man aged 18 to 30 in good health. Some clones in this sample may be carry-over from other donors' samples.

This rearrangement joins TRBV27 to TRBJ2-1, with D perhaps TRBD1 (5 bases). In germline, CDR1 is MNHEY, CDR2 SMNVEV (reference sequence). The CDR3 is 15 amino acids. V was clipped by 6 bases and J by 4 bases, with 16 bases between them. CDR3 in amino acids: CASSQGVGSYNEQFF. Here the CDR3 DNA reads TGTGCCAGCAGCCAAGGGGTGGGGTCTTACAATGAGCAGTTCTTC.

The V gene is TRBV7-2, the J gene TRBJ2-5; maybe TRBD1 (6 bases). V was clipped by 5 bases and J by 5 bases, with 15 bases between them. CDR3 length: 14 amino acids. CDR1 is SGHTA, CDR2 FQGNSA, per germline. CDR3 coding DNA: TGTGCCAGCAGCCCCAGACAGGTGTGGGAGACCCAGTACTTC. This gives the protein CASSPRQVWETQYF.

The genes are TRBV29-1 and TRBJ2-7; D gene ambiguous. Germline CDR1 is SQVTM and CDR2 is ANQGSEA. The CDR3 spans 13 residues. The germline V and J ends were trimmed by 4 bases and 7 bases, with 17 bases remaining between them. The CDR3 region is CSVVGLTLREQYF. The CDR3, as DNA: TGCAGCGTTGTAGGCCTCACCCTAAGAGAGCAGTACTTC.

This chain connects TRBV7-6 to TRBJ2-3; possible D gene TRBD2, 6 bases. The CDR3 is 16 amino acids. CDR1 and CDR2 (germline): SGHVS, FNYEAQ. V lost 2 bases and J lost 6, with 18 bases in between. CDR3 nucleotides: TGTGCCAGCAGCTTATTAGTTTCCCCTGGGGGGGATACGCAGTATTTT. It yields the protein CASSLLVSPGGDTQYF.

Worth noting for this clone: The same CDR3 can be traced to other DNA sequences in this sample. The chain combines TRBV28 with TRBJ1-5, with D unresolved. CDR1 and CDR2 from the germline V gene are MDHEN and SYDVKM. This CDR3 is built from 11 residues. V lost 10 bases, J lost 4 bases, and 8 bases lay in between. For the CDR3, the DNA is TGTGCCACCCGGGGAAATCAGCCCCAGCATTTT. The encoded protein is CATRGNQPQHF.

This chain uses TRBV13 with TRBJ1-3, with D perhaps TRBD1 (5 bases). CDR3 size: 15 residues. V lost 5 bases to trimming and J lost 1 base, with 12 bases between them. The V gene's germline CDR1 is PRHDT and CDR2 FYEKMQ (reference sequence). DNA of the CDR3: TGTGCCAGCAGCAAAACGGGGCTTTCTGGAAACACCATATATTTT. Translated, it gives CASSKTGLSGNTIYF.

This sequence joins TRBV5-6 and TRBJ2-2; 12 nucleotides match TRBD2. V lost 6 bases and J lost 6; bases outside the gene matches: 18. Germline V gene sequence: CDR1 SGHDT, CDR2 YYEEEE. There are 19 residues in the CDR3. The CDR3 nucleotides are TGTGCCAGCACCCCCCCGTTACTAGCGGGAGGCCCGGACGCCGGGGAGCTGTTTTTT. It encodes CASTPPLLAGGPDAGELFF.

The chain joins TRBV7-3 to TRBJ2-1; no clear D. V shed 6 bases and J shed 7 bases, with 13 bases lying between them. This CDR3 contains 13 residues. CDR1 is SGHTA, CDR2 FQGTGA, per germline. The CDR3 loop is CASSRDIVNEQFF. The CDR3 nucleotides are TGTGCCAGCAGTAGAGATATTGTTAATGAGCAGTTCTTC.

The J gene is TRBJ1-2, the V gene TRBV6-6, with no clear D. Trimming pared 7 bases from V and 4 bases from J, leaving 10 bases between. The CDR3 is made up of 12 amino acids. Looked up from germline, CDR1 is MNHNY and CDR2 is SVGAGI (reference sequence). The CDR3 DNA reads as TGTGCCAGCACCGACGGAACCTATGGCTACACCTTC. Protein product: CASTDGTYGYTF.

V gene TRBV27 combines with J gene TRBJ2-3, with unresolved D. The CDR3 contains 13 residues. Per the germline V gene, CDR1 is MNHEY and CDR2 is SMNVEV (reference sequence). Trimming stripped 2 bases from V and 4 bases from J, with 7 bases between. CDR3 amino acids: CASSLVSADTQYF. The CDR3 DNA is TGTGCCAGCAGTTTAGTGTCCGCAGATACGCAGTATTTT.

The CDR3 nucleotides read TGTGCCAGCAGTTTATCTTCGTTCACTGAAGCTTTCTTT. This encodes CASSLSSFTEAFF. The chain carries TRBV27 and TRBJ1-1, with no clear D. This CDR3 contains 13 residues. The germline V gene encodes CDR1 MNHEY and CDR2 SMNVEV (reference sequence). V lost 0 bases and J lost 4, with 6 bases in between.

The chain has TRBV18 and TRBJ1-1; D is perhaps TRBD1 (6 bases). The CDR3 spans 12 residues. V lost 5 bases, J lost 10 bases, and 14 bases lay in between. Germline V gene lookup returns CDR1 KGHSH and CDR2 LQKENI. Here the CDR3 reads CASSSNTGLAFF. The CDR3 DNA reads TGTGCCAGCTCATCCAATACAGGGTTAGCTTTCTTT. Using reference TRBV18 and TRBJ1-1 for the parts outside the CDR3, the full variable domain is NAGVMQNPRHLVRRRGQEARLRCSPMKGHSHVYWYRQLPEEGLKFMVYLQKENIIDESGMPKERFSAEFPKEGPSILRIQQVVRGDSAAYFCASSSNTGLAFFGQGTRLTVV.

The chain joins TRBV28 to TRBJ2-5; D is possibly TRBD1 (6 bases). Trimming took 6 bases from V and 14 from J, leaving 16 bases between them. This CDR3 contains 11 residues. The V gene's germline CDR1 is MDHEN and CDR2 SYDVKM. The CDR3 reads CASRETRDTYF. The CDR3 DNA is TGTGCCAGCAGAGAAACTCGGGACACCTACTTC.

J is TRBJ1-2 and V is TRBV2; TRBD1 aligns across 7 bases. After removal of 4 bases from V and 8 bases from J, the junction contained 7 bases not matched to a gene. Germline V gives CDR1 SNHLY, CDR2 FYNNEI. The CDR3 contains 13 residues. CDR3 nucleotide sequence: TGTGCCAGCAGTGGCGAGACAGGGTTAGGCTACACCTTC. The encoded protein is CASSGETGLGYTF. Full variable domain (missing parts from reference TRBV2 and TRBJ1-2): EPEVTQTPSHQVTQMGQEVILRCVPISNHLYFYWYRQILGQKVEFLVSFYNNEISEKSEIFDDQFSVERPDGSNFTLKIRSTKLEDSAMYFCASSGETGLGYTFGSGTRLTVV.

The gene calls are TRBV19 and TRBJ1-5; D is ambiguous. The germline V and J ends were trimmed by 9 bases and 1 base, with 16 bases remaining between them. This CDR3 is built from 15 residues. Germline V gene sequence: CDR1 LNHDA, CDR2 SQIVND (reference sequence). Here the CDR3 DNA reads TGTGCCAGCGCCCGCCCCCGAGGAAGCAATCAGCCCCAGCATTTT. It specifies CASARPRGSNQPQHF.

The rearrangement uses TRBV11-2 and TRBJ1-4; D is ambiguous. The CDR3 covers 14 residues. The germline V gene has CDR1 SGHAT and CDR2 FQNNGV. V shed 2 bases and J shed 8 bases, with 12 bases lying between them. The CDR3 DNA reads TGTGCCAGCAGCTTACTCTGGACCCAGGAAAAACTGTTTTTT. Amino acids: CASSLLWTQEKLFF.

The chain is built from TRBV5-1 and TRBJ2-1, with 8 bases that match TRBD2. The CDR3 has 16 residues. Germline lookup yields CDR1 SGHRS and CDR2 YFSETQ. V lost 0 bases and J lost 8; bases outside the gene matches: 10. This CDR3 reads CASSLASGRDWYEQFF. CDR3 nucleotide sequence: TGCGCCAGCAGCTTGGCGAGCGGGAGAGATTGGTATGAGCAGTTCTTC.

In regard to this clone: Other nucleotide sequences in the sample specify the same CDR3. The V call is TRBV7-2, the J call TRBJ2-1; 12 bases fit TRBD2. The V gene end was trimmed by 4 bases and the J gene end by 4 bases; junction bases not matched to a gene: 2. The CDR3 has 15 residues. From germline, CDR1 is SGHTA and CDR2 FQGNSA. The CDR3 here is CASSSGLAGYNEQFF. CDR3 bases: TGTGCCAGCAGCTCTGGACTAGCGGGGTACAATGAGCAGTTCTTC.

The chain recombines TRBV27 with TRBJ1-3; D remains ambiguous. CDR3 length: 18 residues. Germline V gene lookup returns CDR1 MNHEY and CDR2 SMNVEV (reference sequence). V shed 3 bases and J shed 0 bases, with 18 bases lying between them. The CDR3 loop reads CASSLTDPKWLSGNTIYF. In DNA, the CDR3 is TGTGCCAGCAGTTTGACTGACCCGAAGTGGCTCTCTGGAAACACCATATATTTT.

This sequence joins TRBV5-6 and TRBJ1-2; D might be TRBD1 (6 bases). The germline CDR1 and CDR2 sequences are SGHDT and YYEEEE. The length of the CDR3 is 12 residues. The germline V and J ends were trimmed by 4 bases and 8 bases, with 12 bases remaining between them. The CDR3 DNA reads TGTGCCAGCAGCGAGGGGGTCTACGGCTACACCTTC. It translates to CASSEGVYGYTF.

The chain combines TRBV6-5 with TRBJ1-5, with 8 bases fitting TRBD1. Germline V lookup: CDR1 MNHEY, CDR2 SVGAGI. CDR3 size: 15 residues. The J segment lost 3 bases and the V segment lost 5 bases, leaving 6 bases of the junction unmatched. CDR3 sequence (DNA): TGTGCCAGCAGTCGGGGGGGACAGGTCAATCAGCCCCAGCATTTT. Its protein product is CASSRGGQVNQPQHF.

The chain carries TRBV7-9 and TRBJ2-1, with TRBD2 identical over 9 bases. This CDR3 region has 16 residues. Unmatched junction bases numbered 9, after V lost 0 bases and J lost 9 bases. From germline, CDR1 is SEHNR and CDR2 FQNEAQ (reference sequence). The CDR3 loop is CASSLAEAGGKGEQFF. CDR3 nucleotides: TGTGCCAGCAGCTTAGCGGAGGCGGGAGGGAAGGGTGAGCAGTTCTTC. The variable domain in full, completed from reference TRBV7-9 and TRBJ2-1, reads DTGVSQNPRHKITKRGQNVTFRCDPISEHNRLYWYRQTLGQGPEFLTYFQNEAQLEKSRLLSDRFSAERPKGSFSTLEIQRTEQGDSAMYLCASSLAEAGGKGEQFFGPGTRLTVL.

The V and J genes are TRBV7-9 and TRBJ1-5, with no clear D. CDR3 length: 17 residues. V dropped 1 base and J dropped 7 bases, with 20 bases sitting between them. CDR1 is SEHNR, CDR2 FQNEAQ, per germline (reference sequence). CDR3 loop: CASSLDIGGGLRQPQHF. CDR3 bases: TGTGCCAGCAGCTTAGATATCGGTGGCGGACTTCGGCAGCCCCAGCATTTT.

V gene TRBV7-9 combines with J gene TRBJ2-3; either TRBD1 or TRBD2 may fit D (6 bases each). Germline V CDR1 and CDR2: SEHNR, FQNEAQ (reference sequence). V was clipped by 5 bases and J by 1 base, with 13 bases between them. This CDR3 is 15 amino acids long. DNA of the CDR3: TGTGCCAGCAGCCACGGAAGGGGGGGCACAGATACGCAGTATTTT. Residues: CASSHGRGGTDTQYF.

V and J are TRBV6-5 and TRBJ1-1, with D perhaps TRBD1 (6 bases). V lost 0 bases and J 2 bases, leaving 13 bases between the germline ends. Germline V gene data show CDR1 as MNHEY and CDR2 as SVGAGI. The CDR3 runs 16 residues. CDR3 DNA sequence: TGTGCCAGCAGTTACTCCCGGACAGCAATAAACACTGAAGCTTTCTTT. It translates to CASSYSRTAINTEAFF.

The chain is built from TRBV5-1 and TRBJ1-1; the match to TRBD1 covers 8 bases. Germline V gene data show CDR1 as SGHRS and CDR2 as YFSETQ. The CDR3 loop spans 14 amino acids. The V and J ends lost 4 bases and 3 bases, in that order; junction bases with no gene match: 5. The CDR3 DNA follows: TGCGCCAGCAGCAGGGGACAGGACTACACTGAAGCTTTCTTT. This sequence encodes CASSRGQDYTEAFF.